This T cell receptor beta chain emerged from a study of blood T cell repertoires in COVID-19. Original data processing: Counts of nucleated cells, estimated from reference gene primer amplification, were obtained. Sequencing used immunoSEQ multiplex PCR; TCRdb keeps in-frame clones, though not all of them. D and trimming were read from the DNA, whereas the V and J calls and clone size are those reported in that table. The sample carries about 190,000 clones, roughly 84% recorded once. Germline loops: CDR1 SGHVS, CDR2 FQNEAQ. Trimming took 5 bases from V and 2 from J; bases not matched to a gene: 7. The CDR3 length is 15 residues.

Sequencing input: peripheral blood. The chain has TRBV7-8 and TRBJ2-7; TRBD1 aligns across 9 bases. This clonotype was obtained from a woman aged 40 to 49 who had recovered from COVID-19. The CDR3 spells CASSADGTGTYEQYF. The CDR3 DNA reads TGTGCCAGCAGCGCAGATGGGACAGGGACCTACGAGCAGTACTTC. Drawing the rest from reference TRBV7-8 and TRBJ2-7, the complete variable domain is GAGVSQSPRYKVAKRGQDVALRCDPISGHVSLFWYQQALGQGPEFLTYFQNEAQLDKSGLPSDRFFAERPEGSVSTLKIQRTQQEDSAVYLCASSADGTGTYEQYFGPGTRLTVT.